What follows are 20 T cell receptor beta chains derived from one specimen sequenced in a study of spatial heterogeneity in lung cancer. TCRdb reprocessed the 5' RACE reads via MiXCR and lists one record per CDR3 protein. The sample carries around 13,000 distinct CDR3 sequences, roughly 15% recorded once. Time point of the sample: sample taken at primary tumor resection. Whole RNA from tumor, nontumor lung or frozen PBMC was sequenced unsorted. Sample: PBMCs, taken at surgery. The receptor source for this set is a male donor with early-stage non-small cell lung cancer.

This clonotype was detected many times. The CDR3 coding sequence is TGTGCCAGCAGCTTAGGGGGGCTCCCTCACAATGAGCAGTTCTTC. Amino acids: CASSLGGLPHNEQFF. This rearrangement joins TRBV7-9 to TRBJ2-1; D is possibly TRBD1 (6 bases). Deletions cut 1 base from V and 5 bases from J, with 12 bases between. This CDR3 spans 15 amino acids. Germline V gene data show CDR1 as SEHNR and CDR2 as FQNEAQ (reference sequence).

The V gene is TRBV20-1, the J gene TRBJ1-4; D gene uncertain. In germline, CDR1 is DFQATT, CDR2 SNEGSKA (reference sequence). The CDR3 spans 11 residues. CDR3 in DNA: TGCGGGTGTGGCAGACATGAAAAACTGTTTTTT. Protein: CGCGRHEKLFF.

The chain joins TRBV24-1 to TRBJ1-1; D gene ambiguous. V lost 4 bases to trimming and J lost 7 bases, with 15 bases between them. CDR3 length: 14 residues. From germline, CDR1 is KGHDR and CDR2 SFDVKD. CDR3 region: CATSDPQMSGEAFF. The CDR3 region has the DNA TGTGCCACCAGTGACCCGCAGATGAGCGGTGAAGCTTTCTTT.

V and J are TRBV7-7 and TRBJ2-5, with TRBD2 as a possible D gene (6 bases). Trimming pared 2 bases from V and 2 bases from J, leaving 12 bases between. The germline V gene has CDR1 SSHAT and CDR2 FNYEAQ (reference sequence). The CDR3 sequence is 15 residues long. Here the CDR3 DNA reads TGTGCCAGCAGCTTAACCATAGCGGAACAAGAGACCCAGTACTTC. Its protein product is CASSLTIAEQETQYF.

CDR3 sequence reads: CASSQVPTVSYNSPLHF. CDR3 bases: TGTGCCAGCAGCCAAGTACCGACGGTCTCCTATAATTCACCCCTCCACTTT. The chain recombines TRBV7-2 with TRBJ1-6; D is unclear. Per the germline V gene, CDR1 is SGHTA and CDR2 is FQGNSA. The ends were cut back, 5 bases at V and 0 bases at J, with 14 bases in the middle. The CDR3 has 17 residues. Full variable domain (missing parts from reference TRBV7-2 and TRBJ1-6): GAGVSQSPSNKVTEKGKDVELRCDPISGHTALYWYRQSLGQGLEFLIYFQGNSAPDKSGLPSDRFSAERTGGSVSTLTIQRTQQEDSAVYLCASSQVPTVSYNSPLHFGNGTRLTVT.

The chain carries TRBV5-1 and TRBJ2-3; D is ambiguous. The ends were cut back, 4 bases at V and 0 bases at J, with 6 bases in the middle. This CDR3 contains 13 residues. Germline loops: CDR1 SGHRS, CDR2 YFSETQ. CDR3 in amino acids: CASSGTSTDTQYF. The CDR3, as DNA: TGCGCCAGCAGCGGAACAAGCACAGATACGCAGTATTTT.

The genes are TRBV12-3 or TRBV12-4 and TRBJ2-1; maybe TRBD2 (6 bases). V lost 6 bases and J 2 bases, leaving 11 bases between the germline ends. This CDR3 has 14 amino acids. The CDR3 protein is CASRSSVTYNEQFF. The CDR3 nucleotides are TGTGCCAGCAGGTCTAGCGTCACCTACAATGAGCAGTTCTTC.

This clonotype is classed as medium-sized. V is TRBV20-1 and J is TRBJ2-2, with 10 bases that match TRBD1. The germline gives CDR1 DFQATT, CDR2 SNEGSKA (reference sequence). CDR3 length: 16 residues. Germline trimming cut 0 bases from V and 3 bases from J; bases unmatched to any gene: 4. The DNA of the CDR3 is TGCAGTGCTAGAGATCCTGGGACAGGGGACACCGGGGAGCTGTTTTTT. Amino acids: CSARDPGTGDTGELFF.

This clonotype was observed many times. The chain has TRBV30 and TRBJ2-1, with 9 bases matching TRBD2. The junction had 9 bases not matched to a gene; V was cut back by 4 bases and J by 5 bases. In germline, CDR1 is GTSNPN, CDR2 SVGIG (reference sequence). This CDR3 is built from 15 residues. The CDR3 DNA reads TGTGCCTGGACTCCCGGGACTAGCAGACACAATGAGCAGTTCTTC. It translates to CAWTPGTSRHNEQFF.

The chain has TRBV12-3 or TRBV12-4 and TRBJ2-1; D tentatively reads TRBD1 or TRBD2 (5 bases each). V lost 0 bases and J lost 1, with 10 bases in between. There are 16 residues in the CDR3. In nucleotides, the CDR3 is TGTGCCAGCAGTTTAGCCTCGGGACGGTCCTACAATGAGCAGTTCTTC. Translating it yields CASSLASGRSYNEQFF.

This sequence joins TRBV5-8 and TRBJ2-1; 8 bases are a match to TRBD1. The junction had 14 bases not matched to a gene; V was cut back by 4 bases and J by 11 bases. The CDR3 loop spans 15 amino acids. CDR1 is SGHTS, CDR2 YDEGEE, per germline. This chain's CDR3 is CASSHHPATGEQQFF. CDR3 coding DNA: TGTGCCAGCAGCCACCACCCCGCGACAGGGGAGCAGCAGTTCTTC. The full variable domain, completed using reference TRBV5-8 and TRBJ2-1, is EAGVTQSPTHLIKTRGQQATLRCSPISGHTSVYWYQQALGLGLQFLLWYDEGEERNRGNFPPRFSGRQFPNYSSELNVNALELEDSALYLCASSHHPATGEQQFFGPGTRLTVL.

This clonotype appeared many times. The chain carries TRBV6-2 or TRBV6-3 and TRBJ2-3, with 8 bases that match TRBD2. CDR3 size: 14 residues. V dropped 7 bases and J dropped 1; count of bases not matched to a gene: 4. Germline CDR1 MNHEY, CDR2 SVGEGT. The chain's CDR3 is CASTPGGGTDTQYF. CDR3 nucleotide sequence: TGTGCCAGCACCCCGGGAGGGGGCACAGATACGCAGTATTTT.

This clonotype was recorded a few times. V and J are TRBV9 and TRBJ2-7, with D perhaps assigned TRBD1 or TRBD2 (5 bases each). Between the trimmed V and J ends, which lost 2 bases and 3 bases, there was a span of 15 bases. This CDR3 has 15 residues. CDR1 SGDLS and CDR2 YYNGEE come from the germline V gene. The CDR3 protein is CASSVGASRDYEQYF. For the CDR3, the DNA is TGTGCCAGCAGCGTCGGGGCCAGCCGGGACTACGAGCAGTACTTC.

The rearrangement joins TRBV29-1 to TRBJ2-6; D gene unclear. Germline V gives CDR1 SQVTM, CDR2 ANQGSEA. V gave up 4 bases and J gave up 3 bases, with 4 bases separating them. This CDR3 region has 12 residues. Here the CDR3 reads CSVVGGANVLTF. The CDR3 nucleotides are TGCAGCGTTGTCGGTGGGGCCAACGTCCTGACTTTC.

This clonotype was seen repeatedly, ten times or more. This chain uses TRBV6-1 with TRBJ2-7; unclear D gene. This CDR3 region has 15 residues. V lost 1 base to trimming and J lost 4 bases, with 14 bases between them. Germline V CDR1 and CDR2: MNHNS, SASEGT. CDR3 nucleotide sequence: TGTGCCAGCAGTGAAGGTGTCAGTAGTTATTACGAGCAGTACTTC. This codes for CASSEGVSSYYEQYF.

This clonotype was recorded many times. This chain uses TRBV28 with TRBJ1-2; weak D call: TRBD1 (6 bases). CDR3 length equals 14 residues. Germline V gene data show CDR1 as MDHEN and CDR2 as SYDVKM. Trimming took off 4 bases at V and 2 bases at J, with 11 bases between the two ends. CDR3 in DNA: TGTGCCAGCAGTTCCGGACAGTACAACTATGGCTACACCTTC. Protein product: CASSSGQYNYGYTF.

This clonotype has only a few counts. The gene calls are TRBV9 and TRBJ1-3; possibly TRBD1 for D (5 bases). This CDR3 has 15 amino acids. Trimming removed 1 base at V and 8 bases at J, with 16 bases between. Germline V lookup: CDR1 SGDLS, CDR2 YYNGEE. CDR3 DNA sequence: TGTGCCAGCAGCGTATCGGGACGGAGGTTGGACACCATATATTTT. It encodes CASSVSGRRLDTIYF.

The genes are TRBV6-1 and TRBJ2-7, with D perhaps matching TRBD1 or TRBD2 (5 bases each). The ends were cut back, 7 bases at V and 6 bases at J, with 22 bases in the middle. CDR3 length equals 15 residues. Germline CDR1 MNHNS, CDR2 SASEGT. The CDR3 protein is CASTDHIRGRGEQYF. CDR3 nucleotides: TGTGCCAGCACCGACCATATTCGGGGCCGGGGCGAGCAGTACTTC.

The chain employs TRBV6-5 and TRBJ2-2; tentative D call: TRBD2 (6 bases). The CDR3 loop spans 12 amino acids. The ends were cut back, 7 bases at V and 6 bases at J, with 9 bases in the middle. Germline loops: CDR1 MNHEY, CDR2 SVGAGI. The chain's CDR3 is CASNRLAGELFF. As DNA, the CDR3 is TGTGCCAGCAATAGACTAGCCGGGGAGCTGTTTTTT.

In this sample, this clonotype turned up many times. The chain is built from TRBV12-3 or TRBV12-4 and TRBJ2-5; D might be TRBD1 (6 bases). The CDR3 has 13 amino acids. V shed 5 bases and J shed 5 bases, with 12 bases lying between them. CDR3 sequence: CASSQGPGETQYF. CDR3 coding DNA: TGTGCCAGCAGTCAGGGGCCCGGGGAGACCCAGTACTTC.